This TCR beta chain was captured by sequencing in a study of beta chain features in type 1 diabetes. Study-level information: Summed over all samples, the examined sorted cells came to 90 million to 120 million. Study-level results: TCRB CDR3s were moderately but significantly shorter in Type 1 diabetes patients in all four CD4+ subsets.

Every bit of the isolated RNA underwent reverse transcription, so sequencing read expressed TCRB transcripts. TCRdb keeps only in-frame clones here, not all; method: immunoSEQ multiplex PCR. The table lists about 230,000 clones, approximately 16% of them singletons, with about 0.085% in the top ten. To note about this clone: Its target is unknown.

The germline gives CDR1 SQVTM, CDR2 ANQGSEA. The CDR3 length is 14 residues. Trimming took off 0 bases at V and 4 bases at J, with 12 bases between the two ends. This TCR came from a man younger than 45 with type 1 diabetes. The rearrangement joins TRBV29-1 to TRBJ1-2; no definite D call. The sample taken for sequencing was naive CD4+ T cells from blood. CDR3 region: CSVEDRGGGYGYTF. The CDR3 nucleotides read TGCAGCGTTGAAGATCGGGGAGGTGGCTATGGCTACACCTTC.